The rows below give T cell receptor beta chains drawn from one sample of a study of cytomegalovirus exposure and HLA in healthy donors. Clones were read by immunoSEQ multiplex PCR, and TCRdb kept only the in-frame ones, dropping some. The sample has roughly 120,000 clones; about three quarters are singletons. The sequenced sample consisted of PBMCs. These receptors all come from a man aged 35 to 55 in good health and CMV-seropositive. Each CDR3 is given with its conserved first and last residue. A D gene is named only where the DNA matches it firmly. Size tells how often a clone was seen (once, few, many) or the class of an expanded clone, and some rows leave it out.

CDR3aa	CDR3nt	abundance	d_gene	v_gene	j_gene
CASRAGAYEQYF	TGCGCCAGCAGAGCCGGAGCCTACGAGCAGTACTTC	NA	NA	TRBV5-1	TRBJ2-7
CASSLDAGGNQPQHF	TGTGCCAGCAGCTTAGATGCAGGGGGCAATCAGCCCCAGCATTTT	NA	NA	TRBV7-2	TRBJ1-5
CASSFTGQGPGEQYF	TGTGCCAGCAGCTTCACCGGACAGGGCCCGGGCGAGCAGTACTTC	NA	TRBD1	TRBV27	TRBJ2-7
CASSLAEKNIQYF	TGTGCCAGCAGCTTAGCTGAGAAAAACATTCAGTACTTC	few	NA	TRBV7-8	TRBJ2-4
CASSLNGIPYEQYF	TGTGCCAGCAGTTTAAATGGCATTCCCTACGAGCAGTACTTC	NA	NA	TRBV27	TRBJ2-7
CASSLAVGASNQPQHF	TGTGCCAGTAGTTTGGCCGTGGGAGCTAGCAATCAGCCCCAGCATTTT	NA	NA	TRBV19	TRBJ1-5
CASSGGGTREKLFF	TGTGCCAGCAGTGGAGGGGGCACTCGCGAAAAACTGTTTTTT	NA	TRBD1	TRBV2	TRBJ1-4
CASSFATYGYTF	TGTGCCAGCAGTTTCGCAACATATGGCTACACCTTC	NA	NA	TRBV28	TRBJ1-2
CATSRDIGIGYTF	TGTGCCACCAGCAGAGATATCGGGATTGGCTACACCTTC	NA	NA	TRBV15	TRBJ1-2
CASSSGTSGINEQFF	TGTGCCAGCAGTTCCGGGACTAGCGGGATCAATGAGCAGTTCTTC	NA	TRBD2	TRBV6-5	TRBJ2-1
CASRKGVGTEKLFF	TGTGCCAGCCGTAAGGGGGTGGGCACTGAAAAACTGTTTTTT	NA	NA	TRBV2	TRBJ1-4
CASSYEGQGTAFF	TGTGCCAGCAGTTACGAGGGACAGGGCACAGCTTTCTTT	NA	TRBD1	TRBV6-6	TRBJ1-1
CASSSPGQLSYEQYF	TGTGCCAGCAGCTCTCCGGGACAGCTATCCTACGAGCAGTACTTC	NA	TRBD1	TRBV7-8	TRBJ2-7
CASSEQAANYGYTF	TGTGCCAGCAGTGAACAGGCCGCTAACTATGGCTACACCTTC	few	NA	TRBV10-3	TRBJ1-2
CASSWGTSGSSYNEQFF	TGCGCCAGCAGCTGGGGGACTAGCGGAAGCTCCTACAATGAGCAGTTCTTC	NA	TRBD2	TRBV5-1	TRBJ2-1
CASSPTREAFF	TGTGCCAGCAGCCCCACCAGGGAAGCTTTCTTT	few	NA	TRBV9	TRBJ1-1
CASSLVGRVGETQYF	TGTGCCAGCAGCTTAGTTGGCAGGGTGGGGGAGACCCAGTACTTC	NA	NA	TRBV7-6	TRBJ2-5
CAWSLNYEQYF	TGTGCCTGGAGCCTTAACTACGAGCAGTACTTC	NA	NA	TRBV30	TRBJ2-7
CASSSGTSSLNEQFF	TGTGCCAGCAGCTCCGGGACTAGTAGCCTTAATGAGCAGTTCTTC	NA	TRBD2	TRBV11-2	TRBJ2-1
CASSSPSGAFYGYTF	TGTGCCAGCAGTTCCCCGTCAGGGGCATTCTATGGCTACACCTTC	few	NA	TRBV6-5	TRBJ1-2
CASTLGRGVSYNEQFF	TGTGCCAGCACCTTGGGTCGCGGCGTATCCTACAATGAGCAGTTCTTC	NA	NA	TRBV27	TRBJ2-1
CASSFGTGEHGELFF	TGTGCCAGCAGCTTCGGGACAGGGGAACACGGGGAGCTGTTTTTT	NA	TRBD1	TRBV5-8	TRBJ2-2
CASARQGIRDTQYF	TGTGCCAGTGCAAGACAGGGGATAAGAGATACGCAGTATTTT	NA	TRBD1	TRBV19	TRBJ2-3
CASGLYGDTDTQYF	TGTGCTAGTGGTTTGTACGGGGACACAGATACGCAGTATTTT	NA	NA	TRBV12-5	TRBJ2-3
CASSQDAGQRNSPLHF	TGTGCCAGCAGCCAAGACGCCGGACAGAGGAATTCACCCCTCCACTTT	once	NA	TRBV4-2	TRBJ1-6